The 10 T cell receptor beta chains reported below all come from one sample, sequenced in a study of T cell changes during pregnancy in multiple sclerosis. Profiling relied on immunoSEQ multiplex PCR, and the TCRdb table lists in-frame clones only, not all of them. The data contain roughly 47,000 clones, 90% to 95% of them singletons. The sample was CD8+ T cells from peripheral blood mononuclear cells, taken before pregnancy. These receptors were collected from a female donor with multiple sclerosis, enrolled in a pregnancy study.

V gene TRBV27 combines with J gene TRBJ2-5; no reliable D call. Trimming took 2 bases from V and 4 from J, leaving 8 bases between them. The CDR3 length is 13 residues. Germline assignment: CDR1 MNHEY and CDR2 SMNVEV (reference sequence). The CDR3 DNA reads as TGTGCCAGCAGTTTAGTACAGAGAGAGACCCAGTACTTC. Residues: CASSLVQRETQYF.

V usage is TRBV7-9 and J usage is TRBJ2-6; no reliable D call. Deletions cut 7 bases from V and 0 bases from J, with 7 bases between. This CDR3 is 14 amino acids long. CDR1 and CDR2 from the germline V gene are SEHNR and FQNEAQ (reference sequence). CDR3 amino acids: CASTPSSGANVLTF. DNA for the CDR3: TGTGCCAGCACCCCCAGCTCTGGGGCCAACGTCCTGACTTTC.

This clone was recorded only once. The rearrangement uses TRBV5-6 and TRBJ2-7; 7 positions match TRBD2. This CDR3 has 17 residues. CDR1 is SGHDT and CDR2 is YYEEEE in the germline V gene. V shed 1 base and J 0 bases; nucleotides not matched to a gene: 10. Here the CDR3 reads CASSLWGGAATSYEQYF. The CDR3 DNA is TGTGCCAGCAGCTTGTGGGGGGGAGCGGCTACCTCCTACGAGCAGTACTTC.

This chain joins TRBV6-1 and TRBJ1-5, with 7 bases that match TRBD1. The CDR3 loop spans 15 amino acids. V dropped 6 bases and J dropped 4; count of bases not matched to a gene: 9. Germline V gives CDR1 MNHNS, CDR2 SASEGT. CDR3 protein: CASRPTGWVNQPQHF. CDR3 sequence (DNA): TGTGCCAGCAGACCGACAGGGTGGGTAAATCAGCCCCAGCATTTT.

This chain joins TRBV19 and TRBJ2-1; 11 nucleotides line up with TRBD1. V trimming: 5 bases; J trimming: 1 base; junction bases outside the gene matches: 1. CDR1 is LNHDA and CDR2 is SQIVND in the germline V gene (reference sequence). This CDR3 region has 15 residues. DNA of the CDR3: TGTGCCAGTAGTCGGGACAGGGGGTCCTACAATGAGCAGTTCTTC. Its translation: CASSRDRGSYNEQFF.

The chain is built from TRBV7-9 and TRBJ1-2, with 10 bases aligning to TRBD1. The CDR3 length is 14 residues. Unmatched junction bases numbered 7, after V lost 5 bases and J lost 7 bases. Looked up from germline, CDR1 is SEHNR and CDR2 is FQNEAQ (reference sequence). The CDR3 spells CASSGTGAIFGYTF. CDR3 coding DNA: TGTGCCAGCAGCGGGACAGGGGCAATATTTGGCTACACCTTC.

V usage is TRBV19 and J usage is TRBJ1-1; the match to TRBD1 covers 7 bases. The germline V gene has CDR1 LNHDA and CDR2 SQIVND (reference sequence). V lost 3 bases to trimming and J lost 0 bases; unmatched junction nucleotides: 1. This CDR3 has 14 amino acids. CDR3 sequence (DNA): TGTGCCAGTAGTATGACAGGGATGAACACTGAAGCTTTCTTT. This sequence encodes CASSMTGMNTEAFF.

The rearrangement joins TRBV6-1 to TRBJ2-5, with 8 bases fitting TRBD1. Trimming removed 2 bases from V and 7 bases from J; junction bases left unmatched: 9. The CDR3 spans 15 residues. Germline values: CDR1 MNHNS, CDR2 SASEGT. This CDR3 is CASSEIRTGRWTQYF. Here the CDR3 DNA reads TGTGCCAGCAGTGAAATTCGGACAGGGAGATGGACCCAGTACTTC.

V gene TRBV7-9 combines with J gene TRBJ2-7, with a possible D match to TRBD1 (6 bases). This CDR3 comprises 13 residues. V gave up 1 base and J gave up 6 bases, with 10 bases separating them. CDR1 and CDR2 (germline): SEHNR, FQNEAQ (reference sequence). CDR3 coding DNA: TGTGCCAGCAGCTTAGGGAGAGGGGGCGAGCAGTACTTC. This gives the protein CASSLGRGGEQYF.

The chain carries TRBV7-6 and TRBJ2-3, with a possible D match to TRBD2 (6 bases). Per germline, CDR1 SGHVS and CDR2 FNYEAQ. V dropped 1 base and J dropped 2 bases, with 10 bases sitting between them. The CDR3 loop spans 15 amino acids. The CDR3 DNA sequence: TGTGCCAGCAGCTTAGACGGGGGACCCACAGATACGCAGTATTTT. As protein: CASSLDGGPTDTQYF.